These 21 T cell receptor beta chains came from one sample sequenced in a study of CD8 T cells in ankylosing spondylitis. Via MiXCR, TCRdb re-called the 5' RACE reads, giving one row per CDR3 protein. The table includes some 290,000 distinct CDR3 sequences, roughly 20% detected once. Sequencing input: blood, either unsorted or a sorted T cell fraction (not recorded which). All receptors come from a male donor with ankylosing spondylitis or in good health (not recorded which).

The CDR3 sequence is CASSYGTGSTDTQYF. CDR3 nucleotides: TGTGCCAGCAGTTATGGGACAGGGAGCACAGATACGCAGTATTTT. V usage is TRBV12-3 or TRBV12-4 and J usage is TRBJ2-3; 9 nucleotides align to TRBD1. CDR3 length equals 15 residues. Trimming removed 4 bases from V and 0 bases from J; junction bases left unmatched: 2.

This clonotype was recorded a few times. The chain links TRBV5-6 to TRBJ2-4; 7 nucleotides line up with TRBD1. The ends lost 4 bases at V and 1 base at J; junction bases unmatched: 8. Per the germline V gene, CDR1 is SGHDT and CDR2 is YYEEEE. This CDR3 is built from 16 residues. DNA of the CDR3: TGTGCCAGCAGCCGCGACAGGGTGGCGGCCAAAAACATTCAGTACTTC. It specifies CASSRDRVAAKNIQYF.

CDR3 nucleotides: TGTGCCAGTAGTATTCCCAATATGCGGGAGCAGTTCTTC. It codes for CASSIPNMREQFF. J is TRBJ2-1 and V is TRBV19; the D is unclear. The CDR3 loop spans 13 amino acids. Germline CDR1 and CDR2: LNHDA and SQIVND (reference sequence). The V end lost 3 bases, the J end lost 10 bases, and 13 bases lay between the germline ends.

This clonotype was recorded a few times. The rearrangement joins TRBV11-2 to TRBJ2-5; the D gene is possibly TRBD1 (6 bases). Germline-derived CDR1 and CDR2 are SGHAT and FQNNGV. Trimming removed 4 bases from V and 3 bases from J, with 18 bases in between. The CDR3 contains 16 residues. In nucleotides, the CDR3 is TGTGCCAGCAGCTGGACCGAACTGGGGGACAAAGAGACCCAGTACTTC. The encoded protein is CASSWTELGDKETQYF.

V and J are TRBV11-2 and TRBJ2-7, with 7 bases that match TRBD2. Losses at the gene ends were 1 base for V and 2 bases for J; bases not matched to a gene: 5. Germline values: CDR1 SGHAT, CDR2 FQNNGV. This CDR3 has 15 amino acids. The DNA for the CDR3 is TGTGCCAGCAGCTTAGGGTCGGGGGGAACCTACGAGCAGTACGTC. Residues: CASSLGSGGTYEQYV.

A few counts support this clonotype. The chain links TRBV5-1 to TRBJ2-3; no firm D call. The CDR3 length is 12 residues. The V end was cut by 1 base, the J end by 8 bases, with 8 bases between. Germline CDR1 and CDR2: SGHRS and YFSETQ. The CDR3 loop reads CASSLSKTTQYF. CDR3 DNA sequence: TGCGCCAGCAGCTTGTCGAAGACTACGCAGTATTTT.

This clonotype has at least ten counts. The J gene is TRBJ1-2, the V gene TRBV27; the match to TRBD1 covers 7 bases. Germline V lookup: CDR1 MNHEY, CDR2 SMNVEV (reference sequence). The CDR3 loop spans 14 amino acids. J was trimmed by 5 bases and V by 5 bases; bases with no gene match: 8. The CDR3 coding sequence is TGTGCCAGCAGTCCGTATACAGGGGAATATGGCTACACCTTC. It yields the protein CASSPYTGEYGYTF.

This clonotype was picked up many times. The chain has TRBV12-3 or TRBV12-4 and TRBJ2-2; 11 bases map to TRBD1. Trimming took 6 bases from V and 7 from J; bases not matched to a gene: 7. The length of the CDR3 is 15 residues. In DNA, the CDR3 is TGTGCCAGCAGGGCCGGACAGGGGGCAGGCGGGGAGCTGTTTTTT. Protein: CASRAGQGAGGELFF.

The gene calls are TRBV9 and TRBJ2-2, with TRBD1 matching over 10 bases. V lost 8 bases to trimming and J lost 3 bases; unmatched junction nucleotides: 4. The CDR3 has 14 amino acids. The germline gives CDR1 SGDLS, CDR2 YYNGEE. The CDR3 nucleotides are TGTGCCAGTAAGGACAGGGGGGACACCGGGGAGCTGTTTTTT. Translated: CASKDRGDTGELFF.

V gene TRBV5-1 combines with J gene TRBJ2-3; D is perhaps TRBD1 or TRBD2 (5 bases each). CDR1 SGHRS and CDR2 YFSETQ come from the germline V gene. V lost 7 bases, J lost 5 bases, and 17 bases lay in between. The CDR3 runs to 14 residues. The CDR3 loop reads CASANGGTRDTQYF. The CDR3 DNA reads as TGCGCCAGCGCCAATGGGGGAACACGAGATACGCAGTATTTT.

V is TRBV19 and J is TRBJ1-4; possibly TRBD1 for D (5 bases). The CDR3 sequence is 15 residues long. Per germline, CDR1 LNHDA and CDR2 SQIVND (reference sequence). Deletions cut 7 bases from V and 2 bases from J, with 14 bases between. CDR3 sequence: CASKRDRKTNEKLFF. For the CDR3, the DNA is TGTGCCAGTAAGCGGGACCGGAAGACTAATGAAAAACTGTTTTTT.

Remarks on this clonotype: This CDR3 fails to terminate in the conserved phenylalanine or tryptophan, so it likely reflects a read error. The gene calls are TRBV10-3 and TRBJ2-3; a possible D gene is TRBD1 (6 bases). V lost 4 bases and J 2 bases, leaving 7 bases between the germline ends. CDR3 length equals 13 residues. Looked up from germline, CDR1 is ENHRY and CDR2 is SYGVKD. The CDR3, as DNA: TGTGCCATCAGTGGGACAGCCACAGATACGCAGTATTCT. It codes for CAISGTATDTQYS.

About this clonotype: It may be a read error: a sequence one base away is much more abundant. The chain recombines TRBV10-2 with TRBJ2-3; 7 nucleotides match TRBD2. This CDR3 region has 14 residues. Germline V gives CDR1 WSHSY, CDR2 SAAADI. As DNA, the CDR3 is TGCGCCAGCAGGACGGGAGGATTGACAGCTACGCAGTATTTT. Translating gives CASRTGGLTATQYF.

V is TRBV25-1 and J is TRBJ2-7; D could derive from TRBD1 or TRBD2 (5 bases each). CDR1 and CDR2 (germline): MGHDK, SYGVNS. The CDR3 spans 13 residues. V was trimmed by 6 bases and J by 6 bases, leaving 15 bases between them. The CDR3 is CASRGSSGSEQYV. In DNA form, the CDR3 reads TGTGCCAGCAGAGGATCATCAGGGAGCGAGCAGTACGTC.

This clonotype was detected only a few times. CDR3 sequence reads: CASSLGGRYEQYV. DNA of the CDR3: TGTGCCAGCAGCTTAGGAGGAAGGTACGAGCAGTACGTC. V is TRBV7-9 and J is TRBJ2-7, with unresolved D. Germline CDR1 is SEHNR and CDR2 is FQNEAQ (reference sequence). Trimming left V 1 base short and J 4 bases short, with 8 bases between. This CDR3 comprises 13 residues.

Only a few counts were recorded for this clonotype. V and J are TRBV15 and TRBJ1-6, with D perhaps matching TRBD1 (5 bases). V lost 3 bases, J lost 5 bases, and 11 bases lay in between. The CDR3 is 15 residues long. The germline V gene has CDR1 LNHNV and CDR2 YYDKDF (reference sequence). CDR3 in amino acids: CATSSNRPNNSPLHF. CDR3 DNA: TGTGCCACCAGCAGTAACAGGCCTAATAATTCACCCCTCCACTTT.

Only one count was recorded for this clonotype. An end of the junction differs from the germline gene, which may be a read error. This rearrangement joins TRBV5-4 to TRBJ1-6; 7 nucleotides agree with TRBD1. Germline loops: CDR1 SGHNT, CDR2 YYREEE (reference sequence). This CDR3 is 22 amino acids long. Here the CDR3 reads CASSLGPTDRDNRPSFNSPLHF. In DNA form, the CDR3 reads TGTGCCAGCAGCTTGGGGCCCACCGACAGGGACAATAGGCCCTCCTTTAATTCACCCCTCCACTTT.

This sequence joins TRBV27 and TRBJ1-6; TRBD1 might be the D (5 bases). Germline loops: CDR1 MNHEY, CDR2 SMNVEV (reference sequence). This CDR3 is 16 amino acids long. Deletions cut 5 bases from V and 3 bases from J, with 14 bases between. CDR3 sequence: CASSPRDSDYNSPLHF. In DNA, the CDR3 is TGTGCCAGCAGTCCGCGAGACAGCGACTATAATTCACCCCTCCACTTT.

Ten or more counts support this clonotype. This chain connects TRBV20-1 to TRBJ2-3, with TRBD2 matching over 9 bases. CDR1 DFQATT and CDR2 SNEGSKA come from the germline V gene (reference sequence). V was clipped by 7 bases and J by 2 bases; unmatched bases: 10. The length of the CDR3 is 15 residues. CDR3 residues: CSGGLSSGITDTQYF. CDR3 bases: TGCAGTGGCGGGCTCTCTAGCGGGATCACAGATACGCAGTATTTT.

This clonotype was seen at least ten times. The V call is TRBV10-3, the J call TRBJ2-1, with a weak D call TRBD1 (6 bases). Germline V gene sequence: CDR1 ENHRY, CDR2 SYGVKD. V was pared by 3 bases and J by 8 bases, with 14 bases between. The CDR3 sequence is 14 residues long. DNA for the CDR3: TGTGCCATCAGTGACTTCCGGGACAAATATGAGCAGTTCTTC. Translated, it gives CAISDFRDKYEQFF.

The chain is built from TRBV20-1 and TRBJ1-4, with TRBD1 identical over 8 bases. CDR3 size: 15 residues. The J segment lost 6 bases and the V segment lost 0 bases, leaving 6 bases of the junction unmatched. The germline V gene has CDR1 DFQATT and CDR2 SNEGSKA (reference sequence). The CDR3 protein is CSARDPRQGYEKLFF. CDR3 DNA sequence: TGCAGTGCTAGAGATCCGAGACAGGGGTATGAAAAACTGTTTTTT.